Following are 20 T cell receptor beta chains from one sample sequenced in a study of neurological immune-mediated disorders. TCRdb re-called the 5' RACE reads with MiXCR, one entry per CDR3 protein. The sample lists about 24,000 distinct CDR3 sequences, about 6.3% seen once, with about 4.4% in the top ten. The specimen sequenced was PBMCs. These receptors were obtained from a woman between 40 and 55 years old in good health.

Ten or more counts support this clonotype. The chain uses TRBV29-1 and TRBJ1-4; 10 bases map to TRBD1. Germline CDR1 is SQVTM and CDR2 is ANQGSEA. CDR3 length: 13 amino acids. With 5 bases clipped from V and 7 bases from J, the junction kept 4 bases outside the gene matches. CDR3 residues: CSVTGQGIEKLFF. CDR3 DNA: TGCAGCGTTACGGGACAGGGGATTGAAAAACTGTTTTTT.

This clonotype was counted at least ten times. This rearrangement joins TRBV20-1 to TRBJ2-1; possible D gene TRBD2, 5 bases. The V gene's germline CDR1 is DFQATT and CDR2 SNEGSKA (reference sequence). CDR3 length: 16 residues. Trimming pared 3 bases from V and 0 bases from J, leaving 15 bases between. This CDR3 reads CSARKGRAFSYNEQFF. In DNA, the CDR3 is TGCAGTGCTAGGAAAGGGCGGGCCTTCTCCTACAATGAGCAGTTCTTC.

This clonotype was counted many times. The rearrangement uses TRBV12-5 and TRBJ2-5, with 7 nucleotides matching TRBD2. The CDR3 covers 15 residues. CDR1 and CDR2 from the germline V gene are LGHNT and FRNRAP. V dropped 3 bases and J dropped 2; count of bases not matched to a gene: 6. This CDR3 reads CASGFAPGLQETQYF. CDR3 DNA sequence: TGTGCTAGTGGTTTCGCTCCGGGACTACAAGAGACCCAGTACTTC. The whole variable domain, remainder taken from reference TRBV12-5 and TRBJ2-5, is DARVTQTPRHKVTEMGQEVTMRCQPILGHNTVFWYRQTMMQGLELLAYFRNRAPLDDSGMPKDRFSAEMPDATLATLKIQPSEPRDSAVYFCASGFAPGLQETQYFGPGTRLLVL.

There are many counts of this clonotype. The chain employs TRBV20-1 and TRBJ2-5; D uncertain. The CDR3 runs to 10 residues. Germline CDR1 and CDR2: DFQATT and SNEGSKA (reference sequence). V was shortened by 6 bases and J by 1 base, with 3 bases between the two germline ends. CDR3 sequence (DNA): TGCAGTGCGATCCAAGAGACCCAGTACTTC. Translated, it gives CSAIQETQYF.

This clonotype was seen at least ten times. This chain links TRBV20-1 with TRBJ1-5; D remains ambiguous. The CDR3 length is 12 residues. The germline gives CDR1 DFQATT, CDR2 SNEGSKA (reference sequence). Between the trimmed V and J ends, which lost 4 bases and 9 bases, there was a span of 13 bases. This CDR3 is CSATRPDVPQHF. The CDR3 DNA sequence: TGCAGTGCTACCCGCCCCGATGTGCCCCAGCATTTT.

Relative to its sample, this clonotype is medium-sized. The rearrangement uses TRBV5-1 and TRBJ1-1, with D tentatively TRBD1 (6 bases). Germline V gives CDR1 SGHRS, CDR2 YFSETQ. The CDR3 spans 15 residues. Trimming cost V 3 bases and J 1 base, with 13 bases left between them. For the CDR3, the DNA is TGCGCCAGCAGCTGGACGACAGGAAAGAACACTGAAGCTTTCTTT. Amino acids: CASSWTTGKNTEAFF.

This clonotype showed up many times. This chain joins TRBV28 and TRBJ2-1, with D uncertain. The length of the CDR3 is 15 residues. Between the trimmed V and J ends, which lost 3 bases and 3 bases, there was a span of 12 bases. The germline V gene has CDR1 MDHEN and CDR2 SYDVKM. For the CDR3, the DNA is TGTGCCAGCAGTTTGCGCCGGGCCTTCTACAATGAGCAGTTCTTC. Translating gives CASSLRRAFYNEQFF.

This clonotype was counted at least ten times. V gene TRBV4-3 combines with J gene TRBJ2-7; the D gene is possibly TRBD1 (6 bases). V was trimmed by 0 bases and J by 3 bases, leaving 15 bases between them. Germline lookup yields CDR1 LGHNA and CDR2 YSLEER. This CDR3 has 16 amino acids. CDR3 DNA: TGCGCCAGCAGCCAAGATGCGGCAGGGGCAAGCTACGAGCAGTACTTC. Translating it yields CASSQDAAGASYEQYF.

This clonotype was seen many times. The V and J genes are TRBV20-1 and TRBJ2-5, with TRBD2 identical over 7 bases. CDR1 and CDR2 (germline): DFQATT, SNEGSKA (reference sequence). Trimming cost V 3 bases and J 5 bases; bases outside gene matches: 12. The length of the CDR3 is 15 residues. CDR3 residues: CSASPTTAGFETQYF. The CDR3 DNA reads TGCAGTGCTAGCCCCACCACAGCGGGATTCGAGACCCAGTACTTC.

V gene TRBV20-1 combines with J gene TRBJ2-1, with TRBD2 matching over 12 bases. Looked up from germline, CDR1 is DFQATT and CDR2 is SNEGSKA (reference sequence). With V trimmed by 4 bases and J by 3 bases, 13 bases remained unmatched. The CDR3 totals 18 residues. CDR3: CSATGLAGRLSGYNEQFF. For the CDR3, the DNA is TGCAGTGCTACCGGACTAGCGGGACGTCTAAGTGGCTACAATGAGCAGTTCTTC.

This clonotype was found a few times. The chain couples TRBV18 to TRBJ1-3, with unresolved D. The CDR3 length is 13 residues. Trimming pared 6 bases from V and 4 bases from J, leaving 10 bases between. Germline V gene sequence: CDR1 KGHSH, CDR2 LQKENI. CDR3 sequence reads: CASSSDRGNTIYF. The CDR3 coding sequence is TGTGCCAGCTCTTCCGACCGAGGAAACACCATATATTTT.

Many counts were recorded for this clonotype. The chain uses TRBV5-1 and TRBJ1-3, with D perhaps TRBD1 (5 bases). CDR3 length: 14 residues. Looked up from germline, CDR1 is SGHRS and CDR2 is YFSETQ. Trimming removed 4 bases at V and 4 bases at J, with 12 bases between. CDR3 coding DNA: TGCGCCAGCAGCATTAGGGACGGCGGAAACACCATATATTTT. It is translated as CASSIRDGGNTIYF.

This clonotype has at least ten counts. CDR3 amino acids: CSARDLAAYSYNEQFF. CDR3 in DNA: TGCAGCGCCCGAGACCTAGCGGCCTACTCCTACAATGAGCAGTTCTTC. The chain combines TRBV29-1 with TRBJ2-1, with 7 positions matching TRBD2. The CDR3 is made up of 16 amino acids. The junction had 12 bases not matched to a gene; V was cut back by 7 bases and J by 0 bases. Per the germline V gene, CDR1 is SQVTM and CDR2 is ANQGSEA.

This clonotype was recorded at least ten times. The CDR3 here is CASSPTGLAGWTQYF. In nucleotides, the CDR3 is TGTGCCAGCAGTCCCACGGGACTAGCGGGTTGGACCCAGTACTTC. This chain uses TRBV12-3 or TRBV12-4 with TRBJ2-5; 12 bases are shared with TRBD2. J gave up 7 bases and V 5 bases, and 8 bases lay outside the gene matches. This CDR3 region has 15 residues.

This clonotype was seen many times. The V gene is TRBV20-1, the J gene TRBJ2-1; D is tentatively TRBD1 or TRBD2 (5 bases each). The germline CDR1 and CDR2 sequences are DFQATT and SNEGSKA (reference sequence). This CDR3 is 12 amino acids long. V was trimmed by 3 bases and J by 6 bases, leaving 9 bases between them. CDR3 DNA: TGCAGTGCTAGCAAGGGGAGCAATGAGCAGTTCTTC. This codes for CSASKGSNEQFF.

There are many counts of this clonotype. J is TRBJ2-3 and V is TRBV6-5; 7 nucleotides agree with TRBD2. V dropped 2 bases and J dropped 2; count of bases not matched to a gene: 4. The germline V gene has CDR1 MNHEY and CDR2 SVGAGI. The CDR3 length is 15 residues. The CDR3 loop reads CASSYDAGVTDTQYF. DNA of the CDR3: TGTGCCAGCAGTTACGATGCGGGGGTCACAGATACGCAGTATTTT.

The table lists this clonotype with many counts. The V gene is TRBV20-1, the J gene TRBJ1-1; D unclear. The CDR3 spans 11 residues. V was shortened by 6 bases and J by 1 base, with 6 bases between the two germline ends. The germline V gene encodes CDR1 DFQATT and CDR2 SNEGSKA (reference sequence). The CDR3 bases are TGCAGTGCCCAGGCGAACACTGAAGCTTTCTTT. Translation: CSAQANTEAFF.

This clonotype was seen repeatedly, ten times or more. The chain carries TRBV5-6 and TRBJ2-2, with 7 bases aligning to TRBD1. CDR3 length equals 17 residues. The V and J ends lost 3 bases and 3 bases, in that order; junction bases with no gene match: 11. From germline, CDR1 is SGHDT and CDR2 YYEEEE. CDR3 sequence: CASSSYRRDSYTGELFF. The CDR3 DNA reads TGTGCCAGCAGCTCTTACCGCCGGGACAGCTACACCGGGGAGCTGTTTTTT. The whole variable domain, remainder taken from reference TRBV5-6 and TRBJ2-2, is DAGVTQSPTHLIKTRGQQVTLRCSPKSGHDTVSWYQQALGQGPQFIFQYYEEEERQRGNFPDRFSGHQFPNYSSELNVNALLLGDSALYLCASSSYRRDSYTGELFFGEGSRLTVL.

The CDR3 reads CASSQDSRLLTGELFF. The CDR3 DNA sequence: TGCGCCAGCAGCCAAGATTCGAGACTGCTCACCGGGGAGCTGTTTTTT. This chain uses TRBV4-1 with TRBJ2-2; D is ambiguous. Trimming cost V 0 bases and J 4 bases, with 12 bases left between them. The CDR3 contains 16 residues. Germline CDR1 reads MGHRA; CDR2 reads YSYEKL.

In its sample, this clonotype was seen many times. The rearrangement uses TRBV7-6 and TRBJ2-1; TRBD1 matches at 8 bases. Germline values: CDR1 SGHVS, CDR2 FNYEAQ. Losses at the gene ends were 5 bases for V and 1 base for J; bases not matched to a gene: 16. The CDR3 is 19 residues long. The CDR3 DNA follows: TGTGCCAGCAGCCCGCCAATCGAGGACAGGGAGAGATCCTACAATGAGCAGTTCTTC. Amino acid sequence: CASSPPIEDRERSYNEQFF.